The 19 T cell receptor beta chains listed next were all sequenced from one sample in a study of regulatory T cells in long-lasting Graves disease. Time point given: persistent/refractory GD, antithyroid drugs over 5 years with positive TRAb. RNA extracted from PBMCs served as the sequencing template. Researchers made TCR beta libraries by using iRepertoire HTBI primers and running Arm-PCR on CDR3 regions. TCRdb processed the multiplex PCR reads anew with MiXCR; each CDR3 protein has one entry. Of around 400,000 distinct CDR3 sequences listed, 23% were seen once; the top ten hold approximately 26%. The sample consisted of peripheral blood mononuclear cells (PBMCs), taken when the disease was refractory, from a patient treated with antithyroid drugs. These receptors were taken from a female donor with Graves disease.

The chain uses TRBV7-2 and TRBJ2-7; possibly TRBD2 for D (6 bases). There are 15 residues in the CDR3. Germline V lookup: CDR1 SGHTA, CDR2 FQGNSA. V gave up 5 bases and J gave up 2 bases, with 16 bases separating them. The CDR3 is CASSLGGVRTYEQYF. CDR3 DNA sequence: TGTGCCAGCAGCCTCGGGGGAGTCCGAACCTACGAGCAGTACTTC.

In its sample, this clonotype was seen many times. This chain connects TRBV15 to TRBJ2-5, with TRBD1 matching over 7 bases. From germline, CDR1 is LNHNV and CDR2 YYDKDF (reference sequence). With 3 bases clipped from V and 0 bases from J, the junction kept 4 bases outside the gene matches. The CDR3 sequence is 15 residues long. The DNA for the CDR3 is TGTGCCACCAGCAGTGAAGACAGGGACCAAGAGACCCAGTACTTC. It codes for CATSSEDRDQETQYF.

This clonotype was picked up a small number of times. CDR3: CASSPPQGLSSYEQYF. In DNA form, the CDR3 reads TGTGCCAGCAGCCCCCCGCAGGGGCTGAGCTCCTACGAGCAGTACTTC. The chain employs TRBV28 and TRBJ2-7; a possible D gene is TRBD1 (6 bases). Germline CDR1 reads MDHEN; CDR2 reads SYDVKM. The CDR3 runs 16 residues. V lost 6 bases and J 0 bases, leaving 18 bases between the germline ends.

This clonotype has a count of ten or more. This rearrangement joins TRBV7-2 to TRBJ2-7; no definite D call. The germline V and J ends were trimmed by 6 bases and 3 bases, with 18 bases remaining between them. This CDR3 region has 15 residues. CDR1 is SGHTA, CDR2 FQGNSA, per germline. CDR3: CASRTGPTTNYEQYF. In DNA form, the CDR3 reads TGTGCCAGCAGGACCGGACCGACCACCAACTACGAGCAGTACTTC.

Many counts were recorded for this clonotype. The chain links TRBV7-8 to TRBJ2-7; 9 bases line up with TRBD2. This CDR3 spans 18 amino acids. Germline CDR1 reads SGHVS; CDR2 reads FQNEAQ. Trimming removed 5 bases from V and 8 bases from J; junction bases left unmatched: 22. The CDR3 spells CASSLLPSAGTSNPQQYF. In nucleotides, the CDR3 is TGTGCCAGCAGCCTCCTACCCAGCGCCGGGACTAGCAACCCTCAGCAGTACTTC.

The chain couples TRBV5-4 to TRBJ1-4; D perhaps matches TRBD1 (5 bases). The V and J ends lost 2 bases and 8 bases respectively, with 13 bases between them. In germline, CDR1 is SGHNT, CDR2 YYREEE (reference sequence). The CDR3 covers 14 residues. The CDR3 sequence is CASSFQGSGEKLFF. CDR3 sequence (DNA): TGTGCCAGCAGCTTCCAGGGATCGGGCGAAAAACTGTTTTTT.

The J gene is TRBJ2-7, the V gene TRBV20-1, with D tentatively TRBD2 (6 bases). Germline V lookup: CDR1 DFQATT, CDR2 SNEGSKA (reference sequence). The CDR3 spans 15 residues. The V end was cut by 1 base, the J end by 6 bases, with 19 bases between. The CDR3: CSARAAGFSGGEQYF. CDR3 coding DNA: TGCAGTGCTAGAGCCGCGGGGTTCTCCGGGGGCGAGCAGTACTTC.

This clonotype has ten or more counts. The chain employs TRBV30 and TRBJ1-1; unclear D gene. Germline CDR1 and CDR2: GTSNPN and SVGIG (reference sequence). The CDR3 totals 11 residues. Trimming took off 3 bases at V and 1 base at J, with 3 bases between the two ends. The CDR3 reads CAWRGNTEAFF. CDR3 sequence (DNA): TGTGCCTGGAGAGGGAACACTGAAGCTTTCTTT.

This clonotype was seen a single time. The rearrangement links TRBV6-2 or TRBV6-3 to TRBJ1-6, with D possibly TRBD1 on 5 matching bases. Germline V gene data show CDR1 as MNHEY and CDR2 as SVGEGT. With 5 bases removed from V and 13 bases from J, the gap between germline ends came to 24 bases. The length of the CDR3 is 16 residues. CDR3 nucleotide sequence: TGTGCCAGCAGTAGTAACCCCGACAGCGTAATTCACCCCCTCCACTTT. This encodes CASSSNPDSVIHPLHF.

This clonotype was recorded at least ten times. The chain couples TRBV2 to TRBJ1-4; D gene ambiguous. The germline V gene has CDR1 SNHLY and CDR2 FYNNEI. The CDR3 consists of 14 residues. V was cut by 7 bases and J by 7 bases, with 16 bases left in between. The CDR3 here is CASTEVRQAEKLFF. The CDR3 DNA reads as TGTGCCAGCACCGAGGTCAGGCAGGCTGAAAAACTGTTTTTT.

This clonotype turned up a few times. The chain carries TRBV7-9 and TRBJ1-2, with a tentative D call TRBD1 (5 bases). This CDR3 has 13 residues. Germline V gives CDR1 SEHNR, CDR2 FQNEAQ (reference sequence). V dropped 3 bases and J dropped 4 bases, with 9 bases sitting between them. The CDR3, as DNA: TGTGCCAGCAGCTTCGGGGCAGGCTATGGCTACACCTTC. Encoded protein: CASSFGAGYGYTF.

This clonotype has only a few counts. The rearrangement uses TRBV6-5 and TRBJ1-6, with 8 bases that match TRBD1. With V trimmed by 2 bases and J by 7 bases, 4 bases remained unmatched. This CDR3 spans 15 amino acids. Per the germline V gene, CDR1 is MNHEY and CDR2 is SVGAGI. The CDR3 loop is CASSYGGQVNSPLHF. CDR3 coding DNA: TGTGCCAGCAGTTACGGGGGACAGGTCAATTCACCCCTCCACTTT.

The table lists this clonotype with a few counts. The V and J genes are TRBV5-1 and TRBJ2-3, with TRBD1 identical over 8 bases. Trimming at V came to 2 bases and at J to 1 base, leaving 6 bases not matched to a gene. This CDR3 is 16 amino acids long. Germline CDR1 reads SGHRS; CDR2 reads YFSETQ. The DNA of the CDR3 is TGCGCCAGCAGCTTCGGACAGGGAGGTCGCACAGATACGCAGTATTTT. This translates into CASSFGQGGRTDTQYF.

There are a few counts of this clonotype. It may be a read error: a sequence one base away is much more abundant. Without the conserved terminal phenylalanine or tryptophan, this CDR3 likely stems from a read error. V and J are TRBV6-2 or TRBV6-3 and TRBJ1-2, with D perhaps TRBD1 (6 bases). The germline CDR1 and CDR2 sequences are MNHEY and SVGEGT. The CDR3 is 15 residues long. V gave up 5 bases and J gave up 4 bases, with 17 bases separating them. The CDR3 sequence: CASSELSQGLYGYTS. The CDR3 nucleotides read TGTGCCAGCAGTGAACTGAGTCAGGGGCTCTATGGCTACACCTCC.

This clonotype was found many times. Compared with germline, one end of the junction differs, possibly owing to a read error. The chain has TRBV2 and TRBJ2-7, with D maybe TRBD1 (5 bases). The CDR3 spans 10 residues. The germline V gene has CDR1 SNHLY and CDR2 FYNNEI. The CDR3 protein is CASSESRAHF. CDR3 coding DNA: TGTGCCAGCAGTGAGTCCAGGGCACACTTC. Drawing the rest from reference TRBV2 and TRBJ2-7, the complete variable domain is EPEVTQTPSHQVTQMGQEVILRCVPISNHLYFYWYRQILGQKVEFLVSFYNNEISEKSEIFDDQFSVERPDGSNFTLKIRSTKLEDSAMYFCASSESRAHFGPGTRLTVT.

The chain combines TRBV30 with TRBJ1-6; the D gene is possibly TRBD1 (5 bases). V lost 5 bases and J lost 7, with 12 bases in between. The CDR3 loop spans 13 amino acids. Germline lookup yields CDR1 GTSNPN and CDR2 SVGIG (reference sequence). CDR3 sequence (DNA): TGTGCCTGGCTGGGGACCGAGAATTCACCCCTCCACTTT. It yields the protein CAWLGTENSPLHF.

CDR3 in DNA: TGTGCCTGGAGCAGACAAGACCTCTCCTACGAGCAGTACTTC. This sequence encodes CAWSRQDLSYEQYF. The J gene is TRBJ2-7, the V gene TRBV30; D remains ambiguous. The CDR3 has 14 residues. Germline CDR1 is GTSNPN and CDR2 is SVGIG (reference sequence). The V end lost 3 bases, the J end lost 0 bases, and 12 bases lay between the germline ends.

This clonotype was recorded a few times. DNA for the CDR3: TGCAGTGCTAGCCCCAGGGGCACCGGGGAGCTGTTTTTT. Protein product: CSASPRGTGELFF. This chain links TRBV20-1 with TRBJ2-2; TRBD1 might be the D (6 bases). CDR3 size: 13 residues. Germline V CDR1 and CDR2: DFQATT, SNEGSKA (reference sequence). The V gene lost 3 bases and the J gene lost 4 bases, with 9 bases spanning the gap.

This clonotype was observed many times. The chain is built from TRBV7-8 and TRBJ2-7; TRBD2 matches 10 bases. Germline CDR1 is SGHVS and CDR2 is FQNEAQ. The V gene end was trimmed by 4 bases and the J gene end by 7 bases; junction bases not matched to a gene: 10. This CDR3 contains 15 residues. The CDR3 reads CASSSALAGGLEQYF. The CDR3, as DNA: TGTGCCAGCAGCTCCGCCTTAGCGGGGGGCTTGGAGCAGTACTTC.